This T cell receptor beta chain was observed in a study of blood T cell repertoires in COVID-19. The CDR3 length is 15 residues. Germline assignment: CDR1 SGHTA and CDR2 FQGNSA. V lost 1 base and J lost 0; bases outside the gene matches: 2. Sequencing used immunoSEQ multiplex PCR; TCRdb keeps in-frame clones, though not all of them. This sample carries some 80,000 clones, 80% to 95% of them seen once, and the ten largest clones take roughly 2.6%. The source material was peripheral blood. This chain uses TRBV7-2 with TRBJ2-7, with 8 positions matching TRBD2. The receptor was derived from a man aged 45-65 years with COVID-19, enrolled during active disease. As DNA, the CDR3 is TGTGCCAGCAGCTTAGGGAGCGGGGGCTCCTACGAGCAGTACTTC. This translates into CASSLGSGGSYEQYF. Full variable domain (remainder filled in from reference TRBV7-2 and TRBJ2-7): GAGVSQSPSNKVTEKGKDVELRCDPISGHTALYWYRQSLGQGLEFLIYFQGNSAPDKSGLPSDRFSAERTGGSVSTLTIQRTQQEDSAVYLCASSLGSGGSYEQYFGPGTRLTVT.